The clone carrying this T cell receptor beta chain was detected a few times. The entry originates in a study of shared clonotypes between healthy human individuals. The germline V gene has CDR1 SNHLY and CDR2 FYNNEI. The CDR3 spans 14 residues. V was shortened by 8 bases and J by 0 bases, with 13 bases between the two germline ends. TCRdb's table, derived via immunoSEQ multiplex PCR, lists solely in-frame clones and lacks some. Among 1 million to 1.2 million clones, around three quarters were seen once, and the ten largest hold 0.7% to 0.95%. The chain couples TRBV2 to TRBJ1-1; no definite D call. The sample consisted of memory CD4+ T cells from PBMCs. Subset: CD45RA-negative fraction. The clonotype was recovered from a man in his late teens or twenties in good health. Some clones in this sample may be carry-over from other donors' samples. The CDR3 reads CASSLNGVNTEAFF. The CDR3 coding sequence is TGTGCCAGCTCCCTAAACGGCGTGAACACTGAAGCTTTCTTT.